The present entry profiles one TCR beta chain with its context. What it binds is not known. Being one base from a much bigger clone, this may be a read error. This entry belongs to a study of T-cell reconstitution after alpha-beta-depleted transplantation in children. Broader study findings: Alpha-beta T cells present about two months after transplant were reported to originate from several hundred expanded graft clones. A year post-transplant, T-cell counts and diversity derived mostly from newly produced T cells.

During its preparation, the TCRbeta library received unique molecular identifiers. TCRdb analysed the PCR reads with MiXCR anew, one entry per CDR3 protein. The profile shows around 700,000 distinct CDR3 sequences, 13% of them singletons. This clonotype originated in a girl aged 2-10 years with congenital amegakaryocytic thrombocytopenia, due to receive a stem cell transplant. The sample here was PBMCs, taken before TCRalphabeta/CD19-depleted stem cell transplant.

CDR3 protein: CSARGRLAGLNIGELFF. CDR3 DNA: TGCAGTGCTAGAGGCCGACTAGCGGGATTGAACATCGGGGAGCTGTTTTTT. The chain couples TRBV20-1 to TRBJ2-2, with 11 nucleotides matching TRBD2. CDR1 is DFQATT, CDR2 SNEGSKA, per germline (reference sequence). The CDR3 is 17 amino acids.